Listed here are 21 T cell receptor beta chains from one sample, sequenced in a study of PD-1 blockade in classical Hodgkin lymphoma. Profiling relied on immunoSEQ multiplex PCR, and the TCRdb table lists in-frame clones only, not all of them. The sample carries just under 30,000 clones, 70% to 80% recorded once. Every patient had relapsed following autologous stem cell transplantation, and cohorts differed in brentuximab vedotin exposure. This material consisted of peripheral blood mononuclear cells (PBMCs), taken before the second cycle of nivolumab. The receptors derive from a human donor with classical Hodgkin lymphoma.

The CDR3 DNA reads as TGTGCCAGCAGGGAACAGGGCTTCGCAACTGAAGCTTTCTTT. Encoded protein: CASREQGFATEAFF. The chain links TRBV2 to TRBJ1-1, with D perhaps matching TRBD1 (6 bases). This CDR3 spans 14 amino acids. CDR1 SNHLY and CDR2 FYNNEI come from the germline V gene. The germline V and J ends were trimmed by 6 bases and 5 bases, with 16 bases remaining between them. Variable domain in full (rest from reference TRBV2 and TRBJ1-1): EPEVTQTPSHQVTQMGQEVILRCVPISNHLYFYWYRQILGQKVEFLVSFYNNEISEKSEIFDDQFSVERPDGSNFTLKIRSTKLEDSAMYFCASREQGFATEAFFGQGTRLTVV.

V is TRBV2 and J is TRBJ2-2; D unclear. V lost 2 bases and J 7 bases, leaving 8 bases between the germline ends. Germline CDR1 SNHLY, CDR2 FYNNEI. The CDR3 covers 13 residues. CDR3 loop: CASSENSVGELFF. The CDR3 region has the DNA TGTGCCAGCAGTGAAAACTCAGTCGGGGAGCTGTTTTTT.

V usage is TRBV5-4 and J usage is TRBJ2-7; a weak D match, TRBD2 (5 bases). Germline V gene data show CDR1 as SGHNT and CDR2 as YYREEE (reference sequence). Trimming stripped 4 bases from V and 1 base from J, with 6 bases between. The CDR3 sequence is 12 residues long. DNA of the CDR3: TGTGCCAGCAGCCGGGATTCCTACGAGCAGTACTTC. Amino acid sequence: CASSRDSYEQYF. Together with reference TRBV5-4 and TRBJ2-7, the CDR3 gives the full variable domain: ETGVTQSPTHLIKTRGQQVTLRCSSQSGHNTVSWYQQALGQGPQFIFQYYREEENGRGNFPPRFSGLQFPNYSSELNVNALELDDSALYLCASSRDSYEQYFGPGTRLTVT.

This clone occurred a few times. This rearrangement joins TRBV6-6 to TRBJ2-1, with 7 bases lining up with TRBD1. Per the germline V gene, CDR1 is MNHNY and CDR2 is SVGAGI (reference sequence). CDR3 length equals 12 residues. Trimming took 6 bases from V and 9 from J; bases not matched to a gene: 5. In nucleotides, the CDR3 is TGTGCCAGCAGCCCGACAGGGCTTGAGCAGTTCTTC. Translated: CASSPTGLEQFF.

V usage is TRBV19 and J usage is TRBJ2-7; the D is unclear. V lost 5 bases to trimming and J lost 0 bases, with 11 bases between them. The germline V gene encodes CDR1 LNHDA and CDR2 SQIVND (reference sequence). This CDR3 has 14 amino acids. CDR3 DNA sequence: TGTGCCAGTAGTCGGACGGCTGGCTCCTACGAGCAGTACTTC. Translated: CASSRTAGSYEQYF.

CDR3 sequence (DNA): TGTGCCAGCAGTTCCTACAAGCCCCAGCATTTT. Its translation: CASSSYKPQHF. This chain links TRBV5-4 with TRBJ1-5; no firm D call. CDR3 size: 11 residues. CDR1 is SGHNT, CDR2 YYREEE, per germline (reference sequence). The V end was cut by 5 bases, the J end by 8 bases, with 8 bases between.

This chain uses TRBV19 with TRBJ1-6; TRBD1 aligns across 7 bases. J gave up 7 bases and V 6 bases, and 9 bases lay outside the gene matches. This CDR3 spans 15 amino acids. Germline values: CDR1 LNHDA, CDR2 SQIVND (reference sequence). CDR3 nucleotide sequence: TGTGCCAGTAGAGAGGAGGGGGCCCGGAATTCACCCCTCCACTTT. It is translated as CASREEGARNSPLHF.

This chain links TRBV5-6 with TRBJ2-3, with D possibly matching TRBD2 (7 bases). Germline loops: CDR1 SGHDT, CDR2 YYEEEE. Deletions cut 5 bases from V and 2 bases from J, with 27 bases between. This CDR3 comprises 19 residues. CDR3: CASSEAGAWALASTDTQYF. The CDR3 coding sequence is TGTGCCAGCAGTGAGGCGGGGGCCTGGGCTTTAGCCTCCACAGATACGCAGTATTTT.

The chain uses TRBV4-1 and TRBJ1-2, with D unclear. The CDR3 is made up of 15 amino acids. Trimming removed 1 base at V and 0 bases at J, with 9 bases between. Germline values: CDR1 MGHRA, CDR2 YSYEKL. CDR3 sequence: CASSQVPTTNYGYTF. Written as DNA, the CDR3 is TGCGCCAGCAGCCAAGTACCTACGACTAACTATGGCTACACCTTC.

V usage is TRBV30 and J usage is TRBJ2-4; tentatively, D is TRBD2 (5 bases). The CDR3 is 15 residues long. V lost 2 bases and J lost 3, with 14 bases in between. Germline assignment: CDR1 GTSNPN and CDR2 SVGIG (reference sequence). The CDR3, as DNA: TGTGCCTGGAGTCGAGGGAACTCGGGCAAAAACATTCAGTACTTC. Translated, it gives CAWSRGNSGKNIQYF.

The chain couples TRBV6-6 to TRBJ2-1; 12 bases align to TRBD1. This CDR3 contains 16 residues. With V trimmed by 5 bases and J by 1 base, 3 bases remained unmatched. Germline V gives CDR1 MNHNY, CDR2 SVGAGI (reference sequence). The CDR3 DNA sequence: TGTGCCAGCAGTCCGGGACAGGGGGCTTCCTACAATGAGCAGTTCTTC. Its protein is CASSPGQGASYNEQFF.

The gene calls are TRBV2 and TRBJ2-2; D perhaps matches TRBD1 (5 bases). The CDR3 is 14 amino acids. The germline gives CDR1 SNHLY, CDR2 FYNNEI. Trimming took 7 bases from V and 0 from J, leaving 9 bases between them. For the CDR3, the DNA is TGTGCCAGCAAGACAGCAACGAACACCGGGGAGCTGTTTTTT. Amino acid sequence: CASKTATNTGELFF.

The chain joins TRBV7-2 to TRBJ2-7, with D perhaps matching TRBD2 (6 bases). This CDR3 comprises 14 residues. Germline loops: CDR1 SGHTA, CDR2 FQGNSA. The V and J ends lost 3 bases and 7 bases respectively, with 16 bases between them. CDR3 region: CASSLMRGLGEQYF. CDR3 in DNA: TGTGCCAGCAGCTTGATGAGGGGACTTGGGGAGCAGTACTTC. Variable domain in full (rest from reference TRBV7-2 and TRBJ2-7): GAGVSQSPSNKVTEKGKDVELRCDPISGHTALYWYRQSLGQGLEFLIYFQGNSAPDKSGLPSDRFSAERTGGSVSTLTIQRTQQEDSAVYLCASSLMRGLGEQYFGPGTRLTVT.

The chain is built from TRBV28 and TRBJ1-1; 7 bases are a match to TRBD1. J gave up 3 bases and V 6 bases, and 13 bases lay outside the gene matches. The germline V gene has CDR1 MDHEN and CDR2 SYDVKM. The CDR3 totals 16 residues. This chain's CDR3 is CASSLQQGLSDTEAFF. In DNA, the CDR3 is TGTGCCAGCAGCCTTCAACAGGGGCTAAGTGACACTGAAGCTTTCTTT.

The V gene is TRBV7-3, the J gene TRBJ1-5, with D possibly TRBD1 on 5 matching bases. V lost 8 bases and J lost 0, with 26 bases in between. CDR1 and CDR2 from the germline V gene are SGHTA and FQGTGA. The CDR3 runs to 19 residues. CDR3 coding DNA: TGTGCCAGCCCCCCGTTAGCCGCAGGGCGCGTGATTAGCAATCAGCCCCAGCATTTT. This sequence encodes CASPPLAAGRVISNQPQHF. The full variable domain, with the rest looked up from reference TRBV7-3 and TRBJ1-5, is GAGVSQTPSNKVTEKGKYVELRCDPISGHTALYWYRQSLGQGPEFLIYFQGTGAADDSGLPNDRFFAVRPEGSVSTLKIQRTERGDSAVYLCASPPLAAGRVISNQPQHFGDGTRLSIL.

This chain joins TRBV19 and TRBJ2-5; 9 nucleotides match TRBD2. CDR3 length equals 14 residues. J lost 5 bases, V lost 6 bases, and 7 bases had no gene match. Germline V gene data show CDR1 as LNHDA and CDR2 as SQIVND (reference sequence). The CDR3 region is CASRAGLAGETQYF. CDR3 bases: TGTGCCAGTAGGGCGGGACTAGCAGGCGAGACCCAGTACTTC.

By sample share, this clone is medium-sized (0.01 to 0.1%). The V gene is TRBV18, the J gene TRBJ1-5; no definite D call. Germline CDR1 KGHSH, CDR2 LQKENI. Trimming shortened V by 5 bases and J by 0 bases, and 11 bases separated the two germline ends. The CDR3 has 15 residues. In DNA, the CDR3 is TGTGCCAGCTCAACGCAGGATAATAGCAATCAGCCCCAGCATTTT. It yields the protein CASSTQDNSNQPQHF.

The rearrangement joins TRBV6-1 to TRBJ1-3; D uncertain. The CDR3 covers 12 residues. V gave up 6 bases and J gave up 0 bases, with 3 bases separating them. CDR1 and CDR2 (germline): MNHNS, SASEGT. The CDR3 loop reads CASRYSGNTIYF. The DNA for the CDR3 is TGTGCCAGCAGGTACTCTGGAAACACCATATATTTT.

V gene TRBV13 combines with J gene TRBJ1-6; perhaps TRBD1 as D (5 bases). The germline V gene encodes CDR1 PRHDT and CDR2 FYEKMQ (reference sequence). The V and J ends lost 8 bases and 9 bases respectively, with 17 bases between them. The CDR3 runs to 14 residues. The CDR3 loop reads CASALWGVSSPLHF. Written as DNA, the CDR3 is TGTGCCAGCGCCCTTTGGGGCGTGAGTTCACCCCTCCACTTT. Supplemented by reference TRBV13 and TRBJ1-6, the full variable domain reads AAGVIQSPRHLIKEKRETATLKCYPIPRHDTVYWYQQGPGQDPQFLISFYEKMQSDKGSIPDRFSAQQFSDYHSELNMSSLELGDSALYFCASALWGVSSPLHFGNGTRLTVT.

This sequence joins TRBV7-8 and TRBJ2-3; 8 bases match TRBD2. J gave up 2 bases and V 3 bases, and 10 bases lay outside the gene matches. The CDR3 extends over 17 amino acids. Germline V gene data show CDR1 as SGHVS and CDR2 as FQNEAQ. The CDR3 spells CASSFPGGPPPTDTQYF. The CDR3 nucleotides read TGTGCCAGCAGCTTCCCGGGGGGGCCTCCACCCACAGATACGCAGTATTTT.

Here the CDR3 reads CASNNRGGYEQYF. The DNA for the CDR3 is TGTGCCAGCAATAACAGGGGGGGATACGAGCAGTACTTC. The V call is TRBV6-5, the J call TRBJ2-7; D is possibly TRBD1 (8 bases). With 7 bases removed from V and 4 bases from J, the gap between germline ends came to 14 bases. CDR3 length equals 13 residues. CDR1 is MNHEY, CDR2 SVGAGI, per germline.